Following are 21 T cell receptor beta chains from one sample sequenced in a study of post-analysis software for immune sequencing data. Study-level results: Relative to controls, patients had roughly five TRBV segments at higher frequency, with TRBV5-6, TRBV5-1 and TRBV20-1 among these.

For these TCRs, the target antigens are not known. TCR beta cDNA libraries included unique molecular identifiers. TCRdb called the PCR reads again in MiXCR, with one record for every CDR3 protein. Among roughly 800,000 distinct CDR3 sequences listed, 25% to 30% were seen once. Sequencing was carried out using blood. These receptors were taken from a girl aged 5 to 17 with multiple sclerosis.

The chain links TRBV20-1 to TRBJ2-7; D unresolved. Germline V gene data show CDR1 as DFQATT and CDR2 as SNEGSKA (reference sequence). V gave up 4 bases and J gave up 3 bases, with 4 bases separating them. The CDR3 covers 10 residues. CDR3 nucleotides: TGCAGTGCTACCCACTACGAGCAGTACTTC. This translates into CSATHYEQYF.

This rearrangement joins TRBV2 to TRBJ1-5; D is perhaps TRBD1 (6 bases). Germline-derived CDR1 and CDR2 are SNHLY and FYNNEI. V was cut by 6 bases and J by 0 bases, with 15 bases left in between. This CDR3 spans 16 amino acids. The CDR3 protein is CASSPDSLISNQPQHF. DNA of the CDR3: TGTGCCAGCAGCCCGGACAGCCTAATTAGCAATCAGCCCCAGCATTTT.

The V and J genes are TRBV11-2 and TRBJ1-2; TRBD1 agrees at 9 bases. Per the germline V gene, CDR1 is SGHAT and CDR2 is FQNNGV. The trim removed 5 bases at V and 10 bases at J, leaving 14 bases unmatched. The CDR3 runs to 15 residues. CDR3 in DNA: TGTGCCAGCAGCATGGTCCGGGGGACAGGGAATGACTACACCTTC. It codes for CASSMVRGTGNDYTF.

V gene TRBV9 combines with J gene TRBJ2-7; TRBD1 matches at 9 bases. V trimming: 3 bases; J trimming: 2 bases; junction bases outside the gene matches: 3. This CDR3 spans 14 amino acids. CDR1 and CDR2 (germline): SGDLS, YYNGEE. CDR3 region: CASSGGQGPYEQYF. The CDR3 nucleotides read TGTGCCAGCAGCGGCGGACAGGGGCCCTACGAGCAGTACTTC.

In this sample, this clonotype turned up a few times. The V and J genes are TRBV28 and TRBJ2-5; 7 bases fit TRBD2. Trimming took 2 bases from V and 1 from J; bases not matched to a gene: 7. The CDR3 totals 16 residues. Germline loops: CDR1 MDHEN, CDR2 SYDVKM. The CDR3 is CASSLRAGRVQETQYF. In DNA form, the CDR3 reads TGTGCCAGCAGTTTAAGGGCAGGGAGGGTCCAAGAGACCCAGTACTTC.

This chain uses TRBV20-1 with TRBJ1-5, with D perhaps matching TRBD1 (5 bases). CDR1 is DFQATT and CDR2 is SNEGSKA in the germline V gene (reference sequence). The CDR3 spans 14 residues. V was shortened by 6 bases and J by 8 bases, with 20 bases between the two germline ends. CDR3 in amino acids: CSAPGSFYLEPQHF. CDR3 nucleotide sequence: TGCAGTGCGCCAGGGTCCTTCTATTTGGAGCCCCAGCATTTT.

This clonotype appeared a few times. The chain couples TRBV5-1 to TRBJ2-1; D uncertain. V lost 4 bases, J lost 8 bases, and 13 bases lay in between. The CDR3 consists of 13 residues. Germline V gives CDR1 SGHRS, CDR2 YFSETQ. CDR3 sequence (DNA): TGCGCCAGCAGCCCACGATCCTTCGATGAGCAGTTCTTC. It translates to CASSPRSFDEQFF.

This clonotype was seen only a few times. J is TRBJ2-6 and V is TRBV4-3; D is undetermined. The CDR3 contains 17 residues. CDR1 and CDR2 from the germline V gene are LGHNA and YSLEER. Trimming cost V 0 bases and J 0 bases, with 9 bases left between them. CDR3 sequence reads: CASSQDRRLSGANVLTF. The CDR3 DNA reads as TGCGCCAGCAGCCAAGATCGCAGACTCTCTGGGGCCAACGTCCTGACTTTC.

The table lists this clonotype with many counts. This chain links TRBV18 with TRBJ2-6, with TRBD2 as a possible D gene (5 bases). Germline values: CDR1 KGHSH, CDR2 LQKENI. This CDR3 is built from 18 residues. With 4 bases removed from V and 0 bases from J, the gap between germline ends came to 16 bases. In DNA, the CDR3 is TGTGCCAGCTCACGCAGACGGGAAGGGCTCTCTGGGGCCAACGTCCTGACTTTC. This sequence encodes CASSRRREGLSGANVLTF.

This clonotype was seen many times. The chain uses TRBV9 and TRBJ2-4; D remains unclear. V was pared by 3 bases and J by 9 bases, with 16 bases between. Germline assignment: CDR1 SGDLS and CDR2 YYNGEE. The CDR3 sequence is 14 residues long. The CDR3 sequence: CASSAHNGVGIQYF. The CDR3 nucleotides are TGTGCCAGCAGCGCCCACAACGGAGTAGGCATTCAGTACTTC.

This chain links TRBV6-5 with TRBJ1-4; D possibly corresponds to TRBD1 (6 bases). V lost 0 bases and J lost 6, with 11 bases in between. Germline loops: CDR1 MNHEY, CDR2 SVGAGI. The CDR3 consists of 15 residues. The DNA of the CDR3 is TGTGCCAGCAGTTACTCGTTCAGGGGCGATGAAAAACTGTTTTTT. Translation gives CASSYSFRGDEKLFF.

The chain recombines TRBV7-9 with TRBJ2-4; either TRBD1 or TRBD2 may fit D (5 bases each). V lost 5 bases and J lost 10, with 18 bases in between. The CDR3 sequence is 14 residues long. From germline, CDR1 is SEHNR and CDR2 FQNEAQ (reference sequence). CDR3 amino acids: CASSAITGLQIQYF. CDR3 nucleotide sequence: TGTGCCAGCAGCGCCATCACGGGGCTTCAAATTCAGTACTTC.

This clonotype was counted only a few times. The rearrangement links TRBV20-1 to TRBJ2-5; D is possibly TRBD1 (6 bases). This CDR3 spans 13 amino acids. Trimming shortened V by 3 bases and J by 9 bases, and 17 bases separated the two germline ends. The germline V gene has CDR1 DFQATT and CDR2 SNEGSKA (reference sequence). As DNA, the CDR3 is TGCAGTGCTAGTGGGGGCTCCCCTGGGGCCCAGTACTTC. It codes for CSASGGSPGAQYF.

About this clonotype: Relative to the germline gene, one junction end is altered; a read error may explain this. The genes are TRBV12-3 or TRBV12-4 and TRBJ2-5; tentatively, D is TRBD1 (5 bases). This CDR3 contains 14 residues. The DNA for the CDR3 is TGTGCCCGCAGTCCCCCGCAGGGTCACGGGACCCAGTACTTC. Translation gives CARSPPQGHGTQYF.

This clonotype was observed a handful of times. The J gene is TRBJ2-5, the V gene TRBV9; 10 bases are a match to TRBD2. Germline V gene sequence: CDR1 SGDLS, CDR2 YYNGEE. The CDR3 is made up of 14 amino acids. V shed 7 bases, J shed 5 bases, and the junction held 8 bases outside the gene matches. In DNA, the CDR3 is TGTGCCAGCGGCCAGCGGGAGGGTAGGGAGACCCAGTACTTC. Translation: CASGQREGRETQYF. The whole variable domain, filled in from reference TRBV9 and TRBJ2-5, reads DSGVTQTPKHLITATGQRVTLRCSPRSGDLSVYWYQQSLDQGLQFLIQYYNGEERAKGNILERFSAQQFPDLHSELNLSSLELGDSALYFCASGQREGRETQYFGPGTRLLVL.

The chain is built from TRBV5-1 and TRBJ2-1; D is tentatively TRBD1 or TRBD2 (6 bases each). This CDR3 is built from 18 residues. Germline V gene lookup returns CDR1 SGHRS and CDR2 YFSETQ. V lost 3 bases to trimming and J lost 4 bases, with 23 bases between them. The CDR3 DNA sequence: TGCGCCAGCAGCTGGGGGCTGGGGAGCGGAGGGGAGTACAATGAGCAGTTCTTC. Its translation is CASSWGLGSGGEYNEQFF.

The DNA of the CDR3 is TGCGCCAGCAGCGAGCCCGGGACTAGCGTACGTCGCGAGCAGTACTTC. Translation gives CASSEPGTSVRREQYF. The chain couples TRBV5-1 to TRBJ2-1; the match to TRBD2 covers 10 bases. The J call is doubtful: the DNA matches TRBJ2-7 better. Germline V CDR1 and CDR2: SGHRS, YFSETQ. This CDR3 has 16 residues.

The V gene is TRBV7-2, the J gene TRBJ1-2; a possible D gene is TRBD1 (6 bases). CDR1 is SGHTA and CDR2 is FQGNSA in the germline V gene. Trimming removed 5 bases from V and 8 bases from J, with 21 bases in between. This CDR3 has 15 residues. This CDR3 is CASSAGAVPTGGYTF. The CDR3 coding sequence is TGTGCCAGCAGCGCAGGGGCCGTTCCGACCGGCGGCTACACCTTC.

This chain links TRBV10-3 with TRBJ1-2, with 8 bases fitting TRBD1. This CDR3 spans 17 amino acids. Losses at the gene ends were 2 bases for V and 5 bases for J; bases not matched to a gene: 13. Germline lookup yields CDR1 ENHRY and CDR2 SYGVKD. CDR3 loop: CAISEPIPAGGLYGYTF. CDR3 bases: TGTGCCATCAGTGAGCCGATCCCGGCAGGGGGCCTATATGGCTACACCTTC.

The chain uses TRBV6-2 or TRBV6-3 and TRBJ2-1; D ambiguous. The J call may be in error: the DNA end matches TRBJ2-7 better. The CDR3 extends over 16 amino acids. Looked up from germline, CDR1 is MNHEY and CDR2 is SVGEGT. CDR3 region: CASSYSGLSSYNEQYF. CDR3 sequence (DNA): TGTGCCAGCAGTTACTCCGGATTAAGCTCCTACAATGAGCAGTACTTC.

This clonotype was seen only once. One end of the junction varies from germline; a read error may be responsible. The rearrangement uses TRBV3-1 and TRBJ2-7; 8 bases align to TRBD1. The CDR3 consists of 12 residues. Germline V gives CDR1 LGHDT, CDR2 YNNKEL (reference sequence). CDR3 in amino acids: CACRGTGYEQYF. CDR3 in DNA: TGTGCCTGCAGGGGGACAGGCTACGAGCAGTACTTC.